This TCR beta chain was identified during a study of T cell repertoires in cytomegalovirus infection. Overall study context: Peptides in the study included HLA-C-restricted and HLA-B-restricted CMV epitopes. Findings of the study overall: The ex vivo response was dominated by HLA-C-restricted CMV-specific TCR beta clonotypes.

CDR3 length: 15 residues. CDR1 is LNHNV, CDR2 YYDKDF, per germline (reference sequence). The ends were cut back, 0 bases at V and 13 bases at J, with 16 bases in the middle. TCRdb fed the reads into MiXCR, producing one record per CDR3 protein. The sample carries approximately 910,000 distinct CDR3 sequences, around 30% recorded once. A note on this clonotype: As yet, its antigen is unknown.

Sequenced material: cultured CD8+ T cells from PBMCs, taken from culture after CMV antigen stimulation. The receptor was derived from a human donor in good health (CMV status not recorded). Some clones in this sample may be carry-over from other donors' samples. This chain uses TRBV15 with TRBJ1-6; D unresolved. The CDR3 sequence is CATSRDLGIGSPLHF. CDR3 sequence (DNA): TGTGCCACCAGCAGAGATCTCGGTATTGGGAGTCCCCTCCACTTT.